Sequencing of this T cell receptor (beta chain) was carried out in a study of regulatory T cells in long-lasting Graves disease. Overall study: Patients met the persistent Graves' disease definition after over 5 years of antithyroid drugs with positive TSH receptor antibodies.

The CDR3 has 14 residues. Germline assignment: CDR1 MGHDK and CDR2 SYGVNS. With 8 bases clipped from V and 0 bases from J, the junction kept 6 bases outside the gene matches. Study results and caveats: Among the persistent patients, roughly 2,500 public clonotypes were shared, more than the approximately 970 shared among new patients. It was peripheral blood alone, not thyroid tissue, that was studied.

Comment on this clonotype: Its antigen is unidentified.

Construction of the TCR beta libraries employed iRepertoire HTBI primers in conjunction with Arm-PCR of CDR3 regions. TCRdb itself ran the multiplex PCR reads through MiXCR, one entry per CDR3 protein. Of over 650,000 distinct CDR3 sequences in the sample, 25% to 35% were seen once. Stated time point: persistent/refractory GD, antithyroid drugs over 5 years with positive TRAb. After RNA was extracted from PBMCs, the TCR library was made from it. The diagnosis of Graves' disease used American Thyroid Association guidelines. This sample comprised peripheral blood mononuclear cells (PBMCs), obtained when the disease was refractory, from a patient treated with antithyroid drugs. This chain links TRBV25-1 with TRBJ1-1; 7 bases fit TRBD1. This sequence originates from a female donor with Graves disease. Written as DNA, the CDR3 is TGTGCCAGCGCTGTTACAGGGGTGAACACTGAAGCTTTCTTT. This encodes CASAVTGVNTEAFF.